The clone carrying this T cell receptor (beta chain) was recorded only once. The sample holds other DNA sequences that translate to the same CDR3. These data originate in a study of blood T cell repertoires in COVID-19. Study in general: Collection of acute and convalescent COVID-19 samples took place in the United States, Italy and Spain. Nucleic acid was either cDNA or gDNA, and it came from T cells, B-cell-depleted T cells, or PBMCs.

The protocol was immunoSEQ multiplex PCR, while the TCRdb copy is restricted to in-frame clones and leaves out a portion. The profile shows over 110,000 clones, approximately 87% of them singletons. Participant age was roughly 18 to 100 years, and participants resided in approximately 24 US areas. V was trimmed by 8 bases and J by 0 bases, leaving 8 bases between them. There are 12 residues in the CDR3. The germline V gene encodes CDR1 SGDLS and CDR2 YYNGEE. The chain links TRBV9 to TRBJ1-1; D remains unclear. Source material: PBMCs or T cells enriched from blood (not recorded which). This TCR was sampled from a man aged 50 or older in a cohort exposed to, infected with or recovered from COVID-19 (not recorded which). CDR3 nucleotide sequence: TGTGCCAGTTCAGACATGAACACTGAAGCTTTCTTT. Translating it yields CASSDMNTEAFF.